The following is a T cell receptor beta chain sequence with its context. This clonotype turned up a few times. There is no known antigen for this receptor. No base quality values were provided; no much bigger clone lies one nucleotide off. The time point label corresponds to: patch test 2, 6 weeks after DPC sensitization. The meaning of the sample's treatment or condition label: therapeutic diphenylcyclopropenone sensitization with weekly scalp DPC. At each patch-test visit, blood was drawn before the patch test was applied. Patients were considered eligible if aged 18 to 70, diagnosed with alopecia and deemed suitable for DPC therapy, and patients were excluded if pregnant. Total RNA was extracted from unfractionated whole blood that had been collected in Tempus Blood RNA tubes. This specimen belongs to a study of human T cells and chemical hapten exposure (dated by TCRdb to the early 2020s). In the study overall: For sensitization, 2% DPC in acetone was applied to a 2 cm by 2 cm area of upper inner arm skin. Weekly therapeutic DPC doses were additionally applied to the scalp of patients throughout the roughly 22-week study period. Patch testing was performed on the upper back with Finn chambers containing 0.01% DPC, and the patch tests were scored after 6 days according to International Contact Dermatitis Research Group standards. Alopecia areata with under or over 50% scalp involvement, alopecia totalis and alopecia universalis were represented in the patient cohort, which was mostly female. Libraries were pooled for sequencing, and per-sample TCR yields varied mainly because of small differences in library volumes within the pool. In alopecia patients, the study followed how the peripheral blood TCR repertoire changed in vivo over primary and secondary sensitization to diphenylcyclopropenone (DPC), a hapten. Patient blood was sampled pre-sensitization (week 0) and at 2, 6 and about 24 weeks after DPC sensitization. Blood for TCR sequencing was provided by twenty-nine alopecia patients at one to four time points (pre-sensitization, 2, 6 and 24 weeks).

The paper's findings and limits, for the study overall: DPC sensitization did not change the number of TCRs with a frequency above 1 in 1000, and there was no evidence of changes in global repertoire structure. After repeated subsampling, changes were observed in the strength of the expansion versus patch-test correlation and in the threshold at which the correlation became significant. Expanded TCRs formed significantly more large CDR3 similarity clusters than pre-sensitization or healthy control sets, consistent with antigen-driven responses. A positive correlation was found between the number of PT1 expanded TCRs and patch test score, with significance reached at thresholds 8, 16 and 32 but not 4. All patients had alopecia, a presumed autoimmune disease, so their immune response might differ from that of healthy individuals.

The library relied on RACE. Sequencing was carried out with a NextSeq 500. During library preparation, unique molecular identifiers were attached to individual cDNA molecules so that TCRs could be counted quantitatively and reproducibly. Both TCR alpha and TCR beta chains were sequenced from each blood RNA sample. Concerning the study's data processing: The median number of TCRs per sample was approximately 96,000, ranging from about 20,000 to 690,600. The Decombinator software suite was used to annotate V, J and CDR3 in the TCR reads. For PS versus PT1 abundance plots, all samples were subsampled to the same number of TCRs (28,000). Expanded TCRs were defined as absent before sensitization and observed at least eight times at the 2-week time point. Using fastp trimming at Q25 and MiXCR clonotype assembly, TCRdb reanalyzed the public sequencing data and kept in-frame beta chains. When rows share a CDR3 protein, they turn into one entry using the most common DNA and genes. Here the V and J calls rest on TCRdb's processing, not on the authors' analysis. Here the sample has about 140,000 distinct CDR3 sequences; about 12% occur a single time. The top ten hold about 1.4% of the sample.

Specimen: whole blood, collected in connection with sensitization to the hapten diphenylcyclopropenone (DPC). This TCR derives from a woman aged 45 to 65 with alopecia areata. Some clones in this sample may be carry-over from other donors' samples.

Here the CDR3 is given as CSVRQGINTGELFF. The sequence in DNA is TGCAGCGTCCGACAGGGGATCAACACCGGGGAGCTGTTTTTT. This sequence uses TRBV29-1 and TRBJ2-2, and TRBD1 matches 8 of the central bases. The germline V gene gives CDR1 as SQVTM and CDR2 as ANQGSEA. V is pruned by 6 bases and J by 2 bases, leaving 5 bases of the junction without a gene match. The CDR3 contains 14 residues, cysteine and phenylalanine counted. Kept here is only the CDR3 DNA, which spans 42 bases and is read in frame from base 1.